Presented here are 19 T cell receptor beta chains from one specimen sequenced in a study of shared clonotypes between healthy human individuals. Libraries were prepared by immunoSEQ multiplex PCR; TCRdb keeps only in-frame clonotypes and omits some of them. The repertoire holds over a million clones, with around 78% as singletons. Sequencing used memory CD4+ T cells from PBMCs. Regarding subset: CD45RA-negative fraction. The receptors shown here come from a man between 18 and 29 years old in good health. Some clones in this sample may be carry-over from other donors' samples.

The chain has TRBV28 and TRBJ1-2, with TRBD1 matching over 8 bases. Germline lookup yields CDR1 MDHEN and CDR2 SYDVKM. With 5 bases clipped from V and 1 base from J, the junction kept 12 bases outside the gene matches. The length of the CDR3 is 17 residues. As DNA, the CDR3 is TGTGCCAGCAGTCCGGGAGGGGGACAGGCCGTTAACTATGGCTACACCTTC. Its protein product is CASSPGGGQAVNYGYTF.

This chain uses TRBV7-9 with TRBJ2-7; 8 nucleotides line up with TRBD1. With V trimmed by 1 base and J by 6 bases, 8 bases remained unmatched. Per the germline V gene, CDR1 is SEHNR and CDR2 is FQNEAQ (reference sequence). This CDR3 has 15 residues. CDR3 sequence reads: CASSLGGRGRAEQYF. The CDR3 DNA reads as TGTGCCAGCAGCTTAGGGGGCAGGGGGCGTGCCGAGCAGTACTTC.

This chain connects TRBV11-2 to TRBJ2-1; 9 nucleotides line up with TRBD2. V lost 4 bases to trimming and J lost 0 bases; unmatched junction nucleotides: 4. Germline CDR1 and CDR2: SGHAT and FQNNGV. The CDR3 has 16 amino acids. The CDR3 DNA sequence: TGTGCCAGCAGCTCGCTAGCGGGGCCCTCCTACAATGAGCAGTTCTTC. This sequence encodes CASSSLAGPSYNEQFF.

The rearrangement links TRBV6-5 to TRBJ2-7; D perhaps matches TRBD2 (6 bases). V lost 0 bases to trimming and J lost 0 bases, with 12 bases between them. Germline V gives CDR1 MNHEY, CDR2 SVGAGI. This CDR3 region has 16 residues. The CDR3 nucleotides are TGTGCCAGCAGTTACTCCTACGGAGGGAACTCCTACGAGCAGTACTTC. This sequence encodes CASSYSYGGNSYEQYF.

This clone was observed a single time. A read error is the likely source, as a far larger clone sits one nucleotide away. Within the sample, other DNA sequences also encode this same CDR3. The chain couples TRBV5-6 to TRBJ2-2; D not resolved. The length of the CDR3 is 13 residues. The ends were cut back, 0 bases at V and 4 bases at J, with 4 bases in the middle. From germline, CDR1 is SGHDT and CDR2 YYEEEE. The CDR3 sequence is CASSLGPTGELFF. As DNA, the CDR3 is TGTGCCAGCAGCTTGGGGCCCACCGGGGAGCTGTTTTTT.

Ten or more counts support this clone. V is TRBV14 and J is TRBJ1-1, with 7 positions matching TRBD1. With V trimmed by 3 bases and J by 4 bases, 11 bases remained unmatched. Germline loops: CDR1 SGHDN, CDR2 FVKESK. The CDR3 contains 16 residues. DNA of the CDR3: TGTGCCAGCAGCCACGGGACAGCCAAGGGTAGCACTGAAGCTTTCTTT. Protein sequence: CASSHGTAKGSTEAFF.

Points on this clone: This sample also contains other DNA sequences that code for the same CDR3. The chain employs TRBV6-6 and TRBJ1-1; D is unresolved. This CDR3 is 12 amino acids long. Trimming took off 0 bases at V and 7 bases at J, with 6 bases between the two ends. CDR1 MNHNY and CDR2 SVGAGI come from the germline V gene (reference sequence). The CDR3 loop reads CASSYSASEAFF. CDR3 nucleotide sequence: TGTGCCAGCAGTTACTCGGCGAGTGAAGCTTTCTTT.

V and J are TRBV2 and TRBJ1-4; 10 positions match TRBD1. CDR1 is SNHLY and CDR2 is FYNNEI in the germline V gene. This CDR3 has 14 amino acids. V gave up 7 bases and J gave up 8 bases; unmatched junction bases: 7. CDR3 protein: CASKDGTGVEKLFF. The CDR3 region has the DNA TGTGCCAGCAAGGATGGGACAGGGGTCGAAAAACTGTTTTTT.

A word on this clone: This same CDR3 is encoded by further DNA sequences in the sample. The chain joins TRBV9 to TRBJ2-2; no clear D gene. There are 13 residues in the CDR3. Trimming cost V 0 bases and J 6 bases, with 6 bases left between them. Germline lookup yields CDR1 SGDLS and CDR2 YYNGEE. The CDR3 nucleotides are TGTGCCAGCAGCGTAGGGGGATCCGGGGAGCTGTTTTTT. Residues: CASSVGGSGELFF.

This chain links TRBV30 with TRBJ2-3; D is perhaps TRBD1 (5 bases). Trimming stripped 0 bases from V and 6 bases from J, with 7 bases between. The CDR3 has 12 residues. Germline V gives CDR1 GTSNPN, CDR2 SVGIG (reference sequence). The CDR3 nucleotides read TGTGCCTGGAGTGTCAACAGGGATACGCAGTATTTT. Amino acids: CAWSVNRDTQYF.

V usage is TRBV9 and J usage is TRBJ2-2; 12 bases fit TRBD2. Germline CDR1 SGDLS, CDR2 YYNGEE. CDR3 length: 17 residues. After removal of 4 bases from V and 7 bases from J, the junction contained 11 bases not matched to a gene. CDR3 region: CASSSRTSGKVGGELFF. DNA for the CDR3: TGTGCCAGCAGCTCCCGGACTAGCGGGAAGGTTGGCGGGGAGCTGTTTTTT.

This clone appeared a single time. J is TRBJ2-5 and V is TRBV9; no reliable D call. CDR1 SGDLS and CDR2 YYNGEE come from the germline V gene. Trimming cost V 4 bases and J 4 bases, with 11 bases left between them. This CDR3 spans 13 amino acids. DNA of the CDR3: TGTGCCAGCAGCAGGACCGGACGAGAGACCCAGTACTTC. It specifies CASSRTGRETQYF.

The V gene is TRBV14, the J gene TRBJ2-2; D possibly corresponds to TRBD1 (5 bases). This CDR3 contains 16 residues. Trimming cost V 4 bases and J 2 bases, with 14 bases left between them. Germline V lookup: CDR1 SGHDN, CDR2 FVKESK. The CDR3 region is CASSPGHPANTGELFF. CDR3 nucleotides: TGTGCCAGCAGCCCAGGACACCCGGCTAACACCGGGGAGCTGTTTTTT.

The V gene is TRBV15, the J gene TRBJ2-6, with D perhaps TRBD2 (6 bases). Germline values: CDR1 LNHNV, CDR2 YYDKDF (reference sequence). Trimming removed 0 bases at V and 0 bases at J, with 15 bases between. The CDR3 has 19 residues. Written as DNA, the CDR3 is TGTGCCACCAGCAGAGATAGGGGTAGCGGAAGCTCTGGGGCCAACGTCCTGACTTTC. It specifies CATSRDRGSGSSGANVLTF.

The V gene is TRBV28, the J gene TRBJ2-2; perhaps TRBD1 as D (5 bases). Trimming took 6 bases from V and 0 from J, leaving 17 bases between them. CDR3 length: 17 amino acids. From germline, CDR1 is MDHEN and CDR2 SYDVKM. CDR3 nucleotide sequence: TGTGCCAGCAGCCCGGGTTGGGGCCAGCCGAACACCGGGGAGCTGTTTTTT. It encodes CASSPGWGQPNTGELFF.

DNA for the CDR3: TGTGCCACCCCCCGAGATACGCAGTATTTT. It translates to CATPRDTQYF. The chain carries TRBV5-4 and TRBJ2-3; D uncertain. V lost 9 bases to trimming and J lost 5 bases, with 7 bases between them. CDR3 length equals 10 residues. Per the germline V gene, CDR1 is SGHNT and CDR2 is YYREEE (reference sequence).

J is TRBJ2-7 and V is TRBV6-1; TRBD2 is a possible D gene (5 bases). Germline V lookup: CDR1 MNHNS, CDR2 SASEGT. The CDR3 spans 13 residues. V dropped 6 bases and J dropped 4 bases, with 13 bases sitting between them. CDR3 coding DNA: TGTGCCAGCAGGAGCGGCCCCACGTACGAGCAGTACTTC. Amino acid sequence: CASRSGPTYEQYF.

This sequence joins TRBV7-6 and TRBJ2-7; TRBD2 aligns across 7 bases. Germline V gene lookup returns CDR1 SGHVS and CDR2 FNYEAQ. The ends lost 5 bases at V and 2 bases at J; junction bases unmatched: 12. This CDR3 is 16 amino acids long. In DNA, the CDR3 is TGTGCCAGCAGCCCGCAAGCGGGATCTGGTACCTACGAGCAGTACTTC. Amino acids: CASSPQAGSGTYEQYF.

V gene TRBV5-1 combines with J gene TRBJ1-1; no firm D call. This CDR3 has 14 residues. CDR1 and CDR2 (germline): SGHRS, YFSETQ. Trimming cost V 0 bases and J 4 bases, with 10 bases left between them. In DNA, the CDR3 is TGCGCCAGCAGCTTGGATAATCAATTCACTGAAGCTTTCTTT. Encoded protein: CASSLDNQFTEAFF.